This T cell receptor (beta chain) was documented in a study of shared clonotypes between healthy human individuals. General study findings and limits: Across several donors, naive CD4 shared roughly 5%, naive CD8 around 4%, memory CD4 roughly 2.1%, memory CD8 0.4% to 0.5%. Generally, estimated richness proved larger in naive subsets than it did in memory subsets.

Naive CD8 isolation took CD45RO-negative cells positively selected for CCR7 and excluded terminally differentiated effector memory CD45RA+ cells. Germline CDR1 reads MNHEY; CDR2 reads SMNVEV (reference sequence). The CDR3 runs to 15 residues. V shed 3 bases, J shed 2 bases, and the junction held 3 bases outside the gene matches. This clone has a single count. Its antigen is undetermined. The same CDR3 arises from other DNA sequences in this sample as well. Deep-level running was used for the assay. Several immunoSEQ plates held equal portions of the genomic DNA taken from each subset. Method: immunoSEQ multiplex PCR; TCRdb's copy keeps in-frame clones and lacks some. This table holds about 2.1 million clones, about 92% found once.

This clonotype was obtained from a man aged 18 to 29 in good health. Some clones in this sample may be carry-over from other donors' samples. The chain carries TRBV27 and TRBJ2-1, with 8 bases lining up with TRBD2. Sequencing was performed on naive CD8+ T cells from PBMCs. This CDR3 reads CASSFRAGAYNEQFF. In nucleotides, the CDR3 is TGTGCCAGCAGTTTCAGAGCGGGAGCCTACAATGAGCAGTTCTTC.